Listed below are T cell receptor beta chains from one sample, sequenced in a study of T cells in Graves' hyperthyroidism and ophthalmopathy. TCRdb recomputed calls from the multiplex PCR reads with MiXCR, one row per CDR3 protein. Among 500,000 to 800,000 distinct CDR3 sequences, approximately 14% were seen once, and the ten largest hold roughly an eighth. Sequenced input: blood. These receptors originate from a woman aged 45-65 years with Graves' ophthalmopathy. Each CDR3 is given with its conserved first and last residue. The D gene is left open where the match is weak. Rows give clone size only sometimes, using once, few, many, or a class for an expanded clone.

J gene,CDR3 length,clone size,D gene,V gene,CDR3 DNA,CDR3 protein
TRBJ1-5,15,many,NA,TRBV20-1,TGCAGTGCAATAGGTTCAGGAGGGGTAGAGCAGCCCCAGCATTTT,CSAIGSGGVEQPQHF
TRBJ2-5,15,many,TRBD2,TRBV2,TGTGCCAGCAGTGAGGAGTCGGGAGGGGGAGAGACCCAGTACTTC,CASSEESGGGETQYF
TRBJ2-1,14,NA,NA,TRBV20-1,TGCAGTGCCAGGGACGACCGCTCCTACAATGAGCAGTTCTTC,CSARDDRSYNEQFF
TRBJ2-5,15,many,NA,TRBV5-5,TGTGCCAGCAGCTTGGGGTATACAGCACAAGAGACCCAGTACTTC,CASSLGYTAQETQYF
TRBJ1-5,13,few,TRBD1,TRBV29-1,TGCAGCGTTGCGGGACAGCCAAATCAGCCCCAGCATTTT,CSVAGQPNQPQHF
TRBJ2-7,14,NA,TRBD2,TRBV20-1,TGCAGTGCAACACTAGCGGGTCTCTCCTACGAGCAGTACTTC,CSATLAGLSYEQYF
TRBJ2-1,14,NA,TRBD2,TRBV10-3,TGTGCCATCAGCAGGACTAGCGTTTACAATGAGCAGTTCTTC,CAISRTSVYNEQFF
TRBJ2-3,16,many,TRBD2,TRBV7-3,TGTGCCAGCAGCCCGGCGACTAGCGGGAGAGCAGATACGCAGTATTTT,CASSPATSGRADTQYF
TRBJ2-7,13,many,NA,TRBV30,TGTGCCTGGAGTTGGGTGGGGTCGTTGAAGCAGTACTTC,CAWSWVGSLKQYF
TRBJ1-5,14,many,TRBD1,TRBV12-3/TRBV12-4,TGTGCCAGCAGTCTGGACAGGGGGGTTCAGCCCCAGCATTTT,CASSLDRGVQPQHF
TRBJ2-1,14,many,NA,TRBV6-1,TGTGCCAGCAGTGGAACAGGGATCGGGAATGAGCAGTTCTTC,CASSGTGIGNEQFF
TRBJ2-6,17,few,NA,TRBV9,TGTGCCAGCAGCTTGGGACTGCTTTCCTCTGGGGCCAACGTCCTGACTTTC,CASSLGLLSSGANVLTF
TRBJ2-7,13,many,NA,TRBV28,TGTGCCAGCAGGATGACTGGAGCCTACGAGCAGTACTTC,CASRMTGAYEQYF
TRBJ1-2,14,many,NA,TRBV18,TGTGCCAGCTCACCAGACAGACATAACTATGGCTACACCTTC,CASSPDRHNYGYTF
TRBJ2-1,20,many,NA,TRBV14,TGTGCCAGCAGCCAAGATGAAGAGCATTACGACGAAGCCTACTACAATGAGCAGTTCTTC,CASSQDEEHYDEAYYNEQFF
TRBJ2-1,15,NA,NA,TRBV28,TGTGCCAGCGGACAAAGCGGGTTTAGCTACAATGAGCAGTTCTTC,CASGQSGFSYNEQFF
TRBJ1-1,14,many,NA,TRBV27,TGTGCCAGCGCGAGGGACTTGATGAACACTGAAGCTTTCTTT,CASARDLMNTEAFF
TRBJ2-6,16,NA,NA,TRBV2,TGTGCCAGCAGCCTCCCCAGGGGTGCCGGGGCCAACGTCCTGACTTTC,CASSLPRGAGANVLTF
TRBJ2-1,12,many,NA,TRBV20-1,TGCAGTGCTAGTTCCTGGAACAATGAGCAGTTCTTC,CSASSWNNEQFF
TRBJ1-2,15,few,NA,TRBV7-9,TGTGCCAGCAGCTTAGTAAAACAGGGAGCTCGTGGCTACACCTTC,CASSLVKQGARGYTF
TRBJ1-1,13,many,TRBD1,TRBV5-1,TGCGCCAGCAGCGAAGGGGGCGGCACTGAAGCTTTCTTT,CASSEGGGTEAFF
TRBJ2-1,15,many,TRBD2,TRBV5-1,TGCGCCAGCAGCACGACCGGGAGGGGAATCCATGAGCAGTTCTTC,CASSTTGRGIHEQFF